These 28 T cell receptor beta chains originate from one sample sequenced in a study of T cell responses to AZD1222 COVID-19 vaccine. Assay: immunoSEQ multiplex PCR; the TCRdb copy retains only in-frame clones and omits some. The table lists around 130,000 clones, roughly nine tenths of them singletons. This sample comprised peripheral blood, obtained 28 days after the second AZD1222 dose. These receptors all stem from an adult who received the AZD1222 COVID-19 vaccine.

CDR3 amino acids: CAISESASGGKDTQYF. CDR3 DNA sequence: TGTGCCATCAGTGAGTCGGCTAGCGGGGGAAAAGATACGCAGTATTTT. The V and J genes are TRBV10-3 and TRBJ2-3; 10 bases map to TRBD2. Germline lookup yields CDR1 ENHRY and CDR2 SYGVKD. This CDR3 has 16 amino acids. Germline trimming cut 0 bases from V and 5 bases from J; bases unmatched to any gene: 5.

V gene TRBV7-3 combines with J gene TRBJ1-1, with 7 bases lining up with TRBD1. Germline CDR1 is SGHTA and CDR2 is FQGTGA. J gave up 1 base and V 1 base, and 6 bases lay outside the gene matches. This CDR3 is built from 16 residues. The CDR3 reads CASSLNTGATNTEAFF. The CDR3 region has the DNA TGTGCCAGCAGCTTAAACACAGGGGCTACGAACACTGAAGCTTTCTTT.

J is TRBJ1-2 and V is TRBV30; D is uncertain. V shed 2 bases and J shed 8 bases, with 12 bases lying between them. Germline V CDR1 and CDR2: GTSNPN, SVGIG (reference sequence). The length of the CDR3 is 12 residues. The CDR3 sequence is CAWSPITVGYTF. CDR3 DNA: TGTGCCTGGAGTCCAATCACGGTCGGCTACACCTTC.

The CDR3 DNA reads as TGCAGCGTCCTCCCCACCTTGGACAGCCTTTCCGTGGGCAACTATGGCTACACCTTC. It encodes CSVLPTLDSLSVGNYGYTF. The chain recombines TRBV29-1 with TRBJ1-2, with D possibly TRBD1 on 6 matching bases. Trimming pared 6 bases from V and 2 bases from J, leaving 31 bases between. The CDR3 is 19 amino acids. Looked up from germline, CDR1 is SQVTM and CDR2 is ANQGSEA.

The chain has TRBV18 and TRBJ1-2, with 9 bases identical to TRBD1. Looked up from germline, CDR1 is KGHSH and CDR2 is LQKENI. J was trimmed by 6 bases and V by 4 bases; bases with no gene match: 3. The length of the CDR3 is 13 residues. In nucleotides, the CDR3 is TGTGCCAGCTCACGGACAGGGGAGGATGGCTACACCTTC. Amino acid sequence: CASSRTGEDGYTF.

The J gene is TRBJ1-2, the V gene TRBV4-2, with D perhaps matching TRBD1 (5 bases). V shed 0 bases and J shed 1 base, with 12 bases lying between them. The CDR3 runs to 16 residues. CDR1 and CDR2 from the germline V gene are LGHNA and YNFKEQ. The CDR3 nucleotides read TGTGCCAGCAGCCAAGACGTGGGACGGATTAACTATGGCTACACCTTC. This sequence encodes CASSQDVGRINYGYTF.

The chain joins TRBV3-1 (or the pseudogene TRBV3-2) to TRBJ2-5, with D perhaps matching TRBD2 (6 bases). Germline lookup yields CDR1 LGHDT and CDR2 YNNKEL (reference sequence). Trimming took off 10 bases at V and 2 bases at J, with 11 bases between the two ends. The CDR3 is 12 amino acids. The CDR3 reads CATLDYQETQYF. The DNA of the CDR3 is TGTGCCACCCTGGACTATCAAGAGACCCAGTACTTC.

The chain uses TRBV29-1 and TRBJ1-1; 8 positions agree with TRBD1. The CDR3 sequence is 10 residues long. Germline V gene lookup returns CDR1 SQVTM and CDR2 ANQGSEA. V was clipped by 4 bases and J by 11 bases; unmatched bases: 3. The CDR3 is CSVGGTGAFF. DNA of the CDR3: TGCAGCGTTGGGGGGACAGGTGCTTTCTTT.

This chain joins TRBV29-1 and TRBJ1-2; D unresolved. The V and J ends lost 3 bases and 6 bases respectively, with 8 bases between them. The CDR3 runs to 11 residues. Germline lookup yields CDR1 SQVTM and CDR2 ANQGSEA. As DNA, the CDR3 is TGCAGCGTTGATGTTTGGGATGGCTACACCTTC. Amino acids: CSVDVWDGYTF.

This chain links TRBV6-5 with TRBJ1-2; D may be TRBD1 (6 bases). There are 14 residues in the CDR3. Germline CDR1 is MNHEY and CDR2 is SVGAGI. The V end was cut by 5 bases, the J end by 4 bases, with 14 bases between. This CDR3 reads CASSLTRGLYGYTF. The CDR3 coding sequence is TGTGCCAGCAGTCTCACCAGGGGACTCTATGGCTACACCTTC.

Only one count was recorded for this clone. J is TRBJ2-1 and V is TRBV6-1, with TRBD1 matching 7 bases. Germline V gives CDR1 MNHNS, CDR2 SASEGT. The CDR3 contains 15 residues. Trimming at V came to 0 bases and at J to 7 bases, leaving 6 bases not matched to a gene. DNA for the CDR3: TGTGCCAGCAGTGAAGCCGGGACAGTAACAAATGAGCAGTTCTTC. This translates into CASSEAGTVTNEQFF.

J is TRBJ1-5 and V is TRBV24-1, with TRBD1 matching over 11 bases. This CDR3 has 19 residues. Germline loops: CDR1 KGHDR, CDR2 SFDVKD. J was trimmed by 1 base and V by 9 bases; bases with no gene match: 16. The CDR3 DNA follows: TGTGCCACCCTGTTGACCCGGACAGGGGGCCTTCAAAGCAATCAGCCCCAGCATTTT. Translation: CATLLTRTGGLQSNQPQHF.

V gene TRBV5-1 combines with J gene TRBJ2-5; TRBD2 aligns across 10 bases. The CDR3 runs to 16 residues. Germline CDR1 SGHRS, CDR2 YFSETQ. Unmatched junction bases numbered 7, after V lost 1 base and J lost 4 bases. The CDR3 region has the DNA TGCGCCAGCAGCTTGTTGCCAGCGGGAGGGGTAGAGACCCAGTACTTC. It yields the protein CASSLLPAGGVETQYF.

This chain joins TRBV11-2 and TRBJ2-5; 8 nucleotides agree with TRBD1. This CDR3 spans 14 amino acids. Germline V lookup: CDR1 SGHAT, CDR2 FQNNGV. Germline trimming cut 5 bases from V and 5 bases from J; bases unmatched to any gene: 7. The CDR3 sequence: CASSNRQGWETQYF. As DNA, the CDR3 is TGTGCCAGCAGCAATAGACAGGGGTGGGAGACCCAGTACTTC.

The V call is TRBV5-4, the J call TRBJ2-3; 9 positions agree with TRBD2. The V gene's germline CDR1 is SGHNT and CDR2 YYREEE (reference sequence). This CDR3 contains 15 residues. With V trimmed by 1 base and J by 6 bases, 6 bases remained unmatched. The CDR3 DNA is TGTGCCAGCAGCTTGTACGCTAGCGGGGTGGATACGCAGTATTTT. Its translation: CASSLYASGVDTQYF.

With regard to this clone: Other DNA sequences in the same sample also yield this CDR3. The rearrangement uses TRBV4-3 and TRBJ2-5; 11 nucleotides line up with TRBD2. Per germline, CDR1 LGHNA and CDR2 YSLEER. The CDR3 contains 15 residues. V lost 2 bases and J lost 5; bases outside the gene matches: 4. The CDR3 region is CASSQLAGGRETQYF. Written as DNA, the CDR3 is TGCGCCAGCAGCCAACTAGCGGGGGGACGGGAGACCCAGTACTTC.

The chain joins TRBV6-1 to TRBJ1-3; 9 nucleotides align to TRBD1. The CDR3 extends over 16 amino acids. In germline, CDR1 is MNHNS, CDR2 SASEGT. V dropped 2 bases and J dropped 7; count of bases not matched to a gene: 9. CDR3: CASSEMGQGRLNTIYF. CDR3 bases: TGTGCCAGCAGTGAAATGGGACAGGGAAGACTCAACACCATATATTTT.

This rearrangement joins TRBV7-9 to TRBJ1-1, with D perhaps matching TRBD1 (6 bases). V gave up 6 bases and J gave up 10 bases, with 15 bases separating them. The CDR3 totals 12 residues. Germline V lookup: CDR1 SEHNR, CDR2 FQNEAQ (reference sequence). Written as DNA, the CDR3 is TGTGCCAGCAGTAGACAGGAGGGGAGAGCTTTCTTT. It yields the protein CASSRQEGRAFF. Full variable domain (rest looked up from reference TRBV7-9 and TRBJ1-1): DTGVSQNPRHKITKRGQNVTFRCDPISEHNRLYWYRQTLGQGPEFLTYFQNEAQLEKSRLLSDRFSAERPKGSFSTLEIQRTEQGDSAMYLCASSRQEGRAFFGQGTRLTVV.

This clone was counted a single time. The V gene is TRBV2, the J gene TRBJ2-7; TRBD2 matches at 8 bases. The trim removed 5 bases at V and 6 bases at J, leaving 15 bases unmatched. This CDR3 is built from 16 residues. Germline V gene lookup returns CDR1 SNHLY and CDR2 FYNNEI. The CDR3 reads CASSLNTGGRLSEQYF. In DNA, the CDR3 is TGTGCCAGCAGTCTTAATACTGGCGGGAGGTTGAGCGAGCAGTACTTC.

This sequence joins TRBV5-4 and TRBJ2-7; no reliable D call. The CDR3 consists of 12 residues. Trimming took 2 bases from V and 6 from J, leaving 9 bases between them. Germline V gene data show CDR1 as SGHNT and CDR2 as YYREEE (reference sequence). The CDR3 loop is CASSFASLEQYF. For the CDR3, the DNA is TGTGCCAGCAGCTTTGCCTCTCTCGAGCAGTACTTC.

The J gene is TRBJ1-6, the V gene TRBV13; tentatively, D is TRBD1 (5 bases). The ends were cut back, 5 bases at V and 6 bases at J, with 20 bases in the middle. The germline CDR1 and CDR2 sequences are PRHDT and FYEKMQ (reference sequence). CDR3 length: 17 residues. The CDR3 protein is CASSLYRGDRRNSPLHF. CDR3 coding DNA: TGTGCCAGCAGCCTCTACCGGGGGGACCGTCGTAATTCACCCCTCCACTTT.

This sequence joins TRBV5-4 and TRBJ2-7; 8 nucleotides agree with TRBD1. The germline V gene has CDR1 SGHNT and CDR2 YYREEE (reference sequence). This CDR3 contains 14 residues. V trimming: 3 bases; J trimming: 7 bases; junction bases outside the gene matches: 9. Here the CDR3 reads CASSSIQGAKEQYF. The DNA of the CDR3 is TGTGCCAGCAGCTCGATTCAGGGGGCTAAAGAGCAGTACTTC.

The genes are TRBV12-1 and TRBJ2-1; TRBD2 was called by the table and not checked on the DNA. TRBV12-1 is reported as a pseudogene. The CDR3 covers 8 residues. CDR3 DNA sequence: TGTGCCACCTCAACGGGGTTCTTC. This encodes CATSTGFF.

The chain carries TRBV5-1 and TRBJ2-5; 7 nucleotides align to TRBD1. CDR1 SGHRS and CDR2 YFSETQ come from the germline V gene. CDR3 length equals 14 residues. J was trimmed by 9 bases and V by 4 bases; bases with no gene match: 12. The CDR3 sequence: CASSTRQGLEPQYF. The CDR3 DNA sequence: TGCGCCAGCAGCACCCGACAGGGTTTGGAACCCCAGTACTTC.

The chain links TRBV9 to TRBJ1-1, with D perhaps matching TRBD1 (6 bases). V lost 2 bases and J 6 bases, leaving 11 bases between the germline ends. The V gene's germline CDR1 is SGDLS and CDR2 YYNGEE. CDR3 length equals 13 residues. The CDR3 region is CASSVAGAPEAFF. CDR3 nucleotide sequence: TGTGCCAGCAGCGTGGCAGGGGCCCCTGAAGCTTTCTTT.

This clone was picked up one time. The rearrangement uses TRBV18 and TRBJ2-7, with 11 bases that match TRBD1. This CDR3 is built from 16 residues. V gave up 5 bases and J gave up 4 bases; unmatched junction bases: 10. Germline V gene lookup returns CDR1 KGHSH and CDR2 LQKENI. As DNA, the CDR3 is TGTGCCAGCTCATCCACCGGGACAGGGGGTGGGTACGAGCAGTACTTC. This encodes CASSSTGTGGGYEQYF.

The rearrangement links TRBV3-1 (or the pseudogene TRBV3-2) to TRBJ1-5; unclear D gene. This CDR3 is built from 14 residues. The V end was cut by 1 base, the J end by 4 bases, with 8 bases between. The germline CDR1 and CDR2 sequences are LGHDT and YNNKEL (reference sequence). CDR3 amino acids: CASSQGPRNQPQHF. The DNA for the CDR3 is TGTGCCAGCAGCCAAGGTCCCAGAAATCAGCCCCAGCATTTT.

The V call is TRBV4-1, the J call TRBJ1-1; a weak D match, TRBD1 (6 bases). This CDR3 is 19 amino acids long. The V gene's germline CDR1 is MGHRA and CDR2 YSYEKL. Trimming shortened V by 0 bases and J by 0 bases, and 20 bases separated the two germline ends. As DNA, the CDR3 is TGCGCCAGCAGCCAAGAAGGAAGGGGGAGGGCTGACATGAACACTGAAGCTTTCTTT. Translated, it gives CASSQEGRGRADMNTEAFF.